The present TCR beta chain was sequenced within a study of T cells in Graves' hyperthyroidism and ophthalmopathy. Study outcomes and limitations: The model forecast ophthalmopathy, anticipating it by a median around 6.5 months before onset. Expanded thyroid clonotypes (above 0.001) were mostly also found in blood.

There are many counts of this clonotype. Its target is not known. Uncontrolled infections, other autoimmune diseases, pregnancy or lactation led to exclusion of patients. Diagnoses rested on clinical symptoms, serum thyroxine and TRAb, thyroid ultrasound and orbital computed tomography. The TCR beta CDR3 regions underwent amplification using RNA transcripts as the source. HTBI primers were the set used in a first-round RT-PCR of the TCR CDR3. TCRdb re-analysed the multiplex PCR reads in MiXCR, keeping a single row per CDR3 protein. The table lists roughly 290,000 distinct CDR3 sequences, approximately 14% of them singletons. The specimen sequenced was blood. This TCR came from a woman aged 40 to 50 with Graves' hyperthyroidism.

The CDR3 coding sequence is TGTGCCAGCAGCCCAAGGGGGGCGGGAGTGACGGATACGCAGTATTTT. Translating gives CASSPRGAGVTDTQYF. The chain has TRBV7-9 and TRBJ2-3; TRBD2 is a possible D gene (7 bases). Germline V gene sequence: CDR1 SEHNR, CDR2 FQNEAQ (reference sequence). The CDR3 has 16 amino acids. V was pared by 5 bases and J by 6 bases, with 21 bases between.